These T cell receptor beta chains were read from a single sample in a study of vaccination effects on CD4 cells after COVID-19. Measured with immunoSEQ multiplex PCR; TCRdb has only the in-frame clones, and not every one. The sample gives just under 45,000 clones, around 80% of which show up once; about 10% is in the top ten. These receptors lack a known antigen. The source material was CD4+ T cells from PBMCs cultured with SARS-CoV-2 spike peptides, sampled before COVID-19 vaccination. These receptors were collected from a human donor who received a COVID-19 vaccine. The CDR3 runs from the conserved cysteine through the conserved F or W. Each record gives: D gene, V gene, J gene, CDR3 protein. The D gene is left open where the match is weak.

>-|TRBV6-5|TRBJ1-3
CASSPGGFGNTIYF
>-|TRBV30|TRBJ1-4
CAWSVLGGQAEKLFF
>-|TRBV7-9|TRBJ1-5
CASSLTARQPQHF
>-|TRBV24-1|TRBJ2-1
CATRSSSPYNEQFF
>TRBD1|TRBV28|TRBJ1-5
CASRWTGNQPQHF
>TRBD1|TRBV9|TRBJ1-5
CASSLGTGPNQPQHF
>TRBD1|TRBV9|TRBJ1-2
CASSVGTVNGYTF
>-|TRBV4-1|TRBJ1-5
CASSQDGSQGYQPQHF
>-|TRBV6-1|TRBJ2-5
CASSEWGFRGQETQYF
>-|TRBV6-1|TRBJ2-2
CASSDTQFGELFF
>TRBD1|TRBV24-1|TRBJ1-1
CATSDTGQGALAFF
>-|TRBV5-6|TRBJ1-1
CASSWGGRAGNTEAFF
>-|TRBV2|TRBJ2-1
CASIGDLGVNSYNEQFF
>-|TRBV28|TRBJ1-1
CASSPDLEAFF
>-|TRBV15|TRBJ2-1
CATSRVGLAMNEQFF
>TRBD1|TRBV6-5|TRBJ1-6
CATRGRGLNSPLHF
>-|TRBV12-3/TRBV12-4|TRBJ2-5
CASSFQGLETQYF
>TRBD2|TRBV4-2|TRBJ2-2
CASSRYSGGTTNTGELFF
>TRBD1|TRBV10-1|TRBJ2-1
CASSIDRAPINQEQFF
>TRBD1|TRBV12-3/TRBV12-4|TRBJ1-2
CASTNRGAYGYTF
>TRBD1|TRBV18|TRBJ1-6
CASSPRTGDNSPLHF
>-|TRBV18|TRBJ2-6
CASSRGAGANVLTF
>-|TRBV3-1/TRBV3-2|TRBJ1-4
CASSPTVGQKLFF
>-|TRBV18|TRBJ1-1
CASSPGSTEAFF